The next 18 T cell receptor beta chains were all read from a single sample in a study of OX40 agonist ivuxolimab in advanced cancers. Some clones are missing from TCRdb's copy, which holds only in-frame ones; the method was immunoSEQ multiplex PCR. The sample yields more than 25,000 clones, approximately 86% seen once. The sequences come from CD4+ or CD8+ T cells sorted from blood, collected in a trial of the OX40 agonist ivuxolimab. The source is an adult with an advanced solid tumor such as melanoma, head and neck, liver or kidney cancer.

The V gene is TRBV7-2, the J gene TRBJ2-7; either TRBD1 or TRBD2 may supply D (5 bases each). The CDR3 contains 14 residues. The V end was cut by 1 base, the J end by 0 bases, with 7 bases between. Germline CDR1 SGHTA, CDR2 FQGNSA. The CDR3 here is CASSLGGISYEQYF. The DNA of the CDR3 is TGTGCCAGCAGCTTAGGGGGGATCTCCTACGAGCAGTACTTC.

The CDR3 loop is CASSVAGGSSYEQYF. CDR3 coding DNA: TGTGCCAGCAGCGTGGCGGGAGGGAGCTCCTACGAGCAGTACTTC. The chain couples TRBV9 to TRBJ2-7; 9 bases map to TRBD2. CDR3 length equals 15 residues. V lost 2 bases, J lost 0 bases, and 3 bases stayed unmatched. Germline V gene lookup returns CDR1 SGDLS and CDR2 YYNGEE. The full variable domain, with the rest looked up from reference TRBV9 and TRBJ2-7, is DSGVTQTPKHLITATGQRVTLRCSPRSGDLSVYWYQQSLDQGLQFLIQYYNGEERAKGNILERFSAQQFPDLHSELNLSSLELGDSALYFCASSVAGGSSYEQYFGPGTRLTVT.

The chain couples TRBV7-2 to TRBJ1-1; D is undetermined. The CDR3 sequence is 13 residues long. Trimming left V 3 bases short and J 3 bases short, with 8 bases between. Germline assignment: CDR1 SGHTA and CDR2 FQGNSA. The CDR3 sequence is CASSFRGYTEAFF. CDR3 DNA sequence: TGTGCCAGCAGCTTCAGAGGGTACACTGAAGCTTTCTTT. The complete variable domain, with remaining parts taken from reference TRBV7-2 and TRBJ1-1, reads GAGVSQSPSNKVTEKGKDVELRCDPISGHTALYWYRQSLGQGLEFLIYFQGNSAPDKSGLPSDRFSAERTGGSVSTLTIQRTQQEDSAVYLCASSFRGYTEAFFGQGTRLTVV.

This clone was detected only once. This chain connects TRBV5-1 to TRBJ2-5, with 7 bases identical to TRBD1. The ends lost 4 bases at V and 5 bases at J; junction bases unmatched: 8. Germline CDR1 is SGHRS and CDR2 is YFSETQ. The length of the CDR3 is 14 residues. In DNA, the CDR3 is TGCGCCAGCAGCGGGGGACAGCTCCCCGAGACCCAGTACTTC. Translated, it gives CASSGGQLPETQYF.

By share, this clone counts as medium-sized. The chain uses TRBV27 and TRBJ1-1, with unresolved D. Trimming took off 4 bases at V and 10 bases at J, with 10 bases between the two ends. Germline values: CDR1 MNHEY, CDR2 SMNVEV (reference sequence). The CDR3 sequence is 11 residues long. The CDR3 DNA is TGTGCCAGCAGTTATAGGGAGATAGCTTTCTTT. It translates to CASSYREIAFF.

The rearrangement joins TRBV28 to TRBJ2-5, with 10 bases aligning to TRBD2. The CDR3 extends over 14 amino acids. Germline loops: CDR1 MDHEN, CDR2 SYDVKM. J gave up 11 bases and V 3 bases, and 9 bases lay outside the gene matches. CDR3 sequence reads: CASSFRLAGDEQYF. CDR3 sequence (DNA): TGTGCCAGCAGTTTCCGCCTAGCGGGAGATGAGCAGTACTTC.

The genes are TRBV7-9 and TRBJ1-4; a weak D match, TRBD1 (6 bases). Germline V gene lookup returns CDR1 SEHNR and CDR2 FQNEAQ (reference sequence). The CDR3 runs to 14 residues. With 2 bases removed from V and 5 bases from J, the gap between germline ends came to 9 bases. This CDR3 reads CASSLRGRNEKLFF. In nucleotides, the CDR3 is TGTGCCAGCAGCTTAAGGGGGAGGAATGAAAAACTGTTTTTT.

The rearrangement links TRBV19 to TRBJ2-3; D is ambiguous. Germline V gene sequence: CDR1 LNHDA, CDR2 SQIVND (reference sequence). V lost 6 bases, J lost 1 base, and 14 bases lay in between. The CDR3 sequence is 15 residues long. The DNA of the CDR3 is TGTGCCAGTAGGAACGCGGCGTGGGGCACAGATACGCAGTATTTT. Protein: CASRNAAWGTDTQYF.

This clone was seen just once. This sequence joins TRBV4-1 and TRBJ2-7; D is undetermined. Germline V lookup: CDR1 MGHRA, CDR2 YSYEKL. There are 12 residues in the CDR3. The ends were cut back, 3 bases at V and 1 base at J, with 4 bases in the middle. The CDR3 loop reads CASSQGSYEQYF. The DNA for the CDR3 is TGCGCCAGCAGCCAGGGATCCTACGAGCAGTACTTC.

The V gene is TRBV6-6, the J gene TRBJ1-5; D uncertain. Germline CDR1 and CDR2: MNHNY and SVGAGI (reference sequence). The germline V and J ends were trimmed by 0 bases and 6 bases, with 15 bases remaining between them. This CDR3 is built from 16 residues. This CDR3 reads CASSYSGGGVGQPQHF. In DNA form, the CDR3 reads TGTGCCAGCAGTTACTCGGGAGGTGGAGTGGGTCAGCCCCAGCATTTT.

This chain joins TRBV6-5 and TRBJ2-5; 8 positions agree with TRBD1. Judging by the DNA end, TRBJ2-7 fits better; the J call may be wrong. Germline CDR1 and CDR2: MNHEY and SVGAGI. The CDR3 spans 14 residues. CDR3 sequence: CASSPGQGSYEQYF. The CDR3 region has the DNA TGTGCCAGCAGTCCCGGACAGGGCTCCTACGAGCAGTACTTC.

This chain uses TRBV19 with TRBJ1-6, with D uncertain. The CDR3 sequence is 14 residues long. Germline CDR1 LNHDA, CDR2 SQIVND (reference sequence). V lost 0 bases and J lost 7, with 7 bases in between. The CDR3 sequence is CASSIEGINSPLHF. DNA of the CDR3: TGTGCCAGTAGTATAGAAGGGATCAATTCACCCCTCCACTTT.

The chain couples TRBV6-1 to TRBJ2-3; 8 nucleotides agree with TRBD2. The germline V gene encodes CDR1 MNHNS and CDR2 SASEGT. This CDR3 is built from 16 residues. V was pared by 2 bases and J by 0 bases, with 4 bases of the junction left unmatched. In DNA form, the CDR3 reads TGTGCCAGCAGTGAATGGCGGGAGGCTAGCACAGATACGCAGTATTTT. Protein: CASSEWREASTDTQYF.

The rearrangement uses TRBV4-3 and TRBJ2-7; 12 nucleotides align to TRBD2. With V trimmed by 0 bases and J by 7 bases, 4 bases remained unmatched. This CDR3 has 15 amino acids. The germline V gene has CDR1 LGHNA and CDR2 YSLEER. CDR3 sequence reads: CASSQDVGTSGEQYF. CDR3 bases: TGCGCCAGCAGCCAAGACGTGGGGACTAGCGGGGAGCAGTACTTC.

The chain couples TRBV7-9 to TRBJ2-1; D may be TRBD2 (6 bases). V was shortened by 5 bases and J by 0 bases, with 14 bases between the two germline ends. The CDR3 consists of 16 residues. Germline assignment: CDR1 SEHNR and CDR2 FQNEAQ (reference sequence). CDR3 DNA sequence: TGTGCCAGCAGCAACCGGGACTCCAGCTCCTACAATGAGCAGTTCTTC. It is translated as CASSNRDSSSYNEQFF.

V usage is TRBV7-2 and J usage is TRBJ2-3; D is unresolved. Germline lookup yields CDR1 SGHTA and CDR2 FQGNSA. The germline V and J ends were trimmed by 3 bases and 0 bases, with 13 bases remaining between them. This CDR3 has 16 residues. The CDR3 is CASSFKGPLSTDTQYF. CDR3 coding DNA: TGTGCCAGCAGCTTTAAAGGACCCCTCAGCACAGATACGCAGTATTTT. Full variable domain (remainder filled in from reference TRBV7-2 and TRBJ2-3): GAGVSQSPSNKVTEKGKDVELRCDPISGHTALYWYRQSLGQGLEFLIYFQGNSAPDKSGLPSDRFSAERTGGSVSTLTIQRTQQEDSAVYLCASSFKGPLSTDTQYFGPGTRLTVL.

The rearrangement links TRBV23-1 to TRBJ1-1; the D is unclear. TRBV23-1 is designated an ORF whose function remains uncertain. The V end lost 2 bases, the J end lost 0 bases, and 4 bases lay between the germline ends. This CDR3 contains 13 residues. Here the CDR3 reads CASSQGVNTEAFF. The CDR3 DNA follows: TGCGCCAGCAGTCAAGGAGTGAACACTGAAGCTTTCTTT.

The chain is built from TRBV10-2 and TRBJ1-1; the D gene is possibly TRBD1 (5 bases). The length of the CDR3 is 13 residues. V gave up 3 bases and J gave up 4 bases, with 9 bases separating them. CDR1 WSHSY and CDR2 SAAADI come from the germline V gene. This chain's CDR3 is CASSDGTSTEAFF. The CDR3 region has the DNA TGCGCCAGCAGTGACGGGACGAGCACTGAAGCTTTCTTT.